These 30 T cell receptor beta chains originate from one sample sequenced in a study of response to subunit inactivated influenza vaccine. One entry per CDR3 protein results from TCRdb running MiXCR on the RT-PCR reads. This table has a few hundred thousand distinct CDR3 sequences, approximately 15% appearing once. This sample comprised PBMCs from blood, obtained about 11 days after vaccination. The source of these receptors is a man over 45 who received an inactivated influenza vaccine.

This clonotype occurred a few times. V gene TRBV7-3 combines with J gene TRBJ2-2; TRBD2 agrees at 7 bases. The J segment lost 0 bases and the V segment lost 0 bases, leaving 25 bases of the junction unmatched. CDR3 length equals 24 residues. The germline V gene encodes CDR1 SGHTA and CDR2 FQGTGA. In DNA, the CDR3 is TGTGCCAGCAGCTTAACCGTGTTAAGGGAACTCACGGGAGGAACGATTTCGAACACCGGGGAGCTGTTTTTT. Its protein is CASSLTVLRELTGGTISNTGELFF.

CDR3 protein: CASSQTGESQYF. CDR3 nucleotide sequence: TGTGCCAGCAGCCAGACAGGAGAATCGCAGTATTTT. The chain has TRBV6-2 or TRBV6-3 and TRBJ2-3; TRBD1 is a possible D gene (6 bases). The CDR3 runs 12 residues. Looked up from germline, CDR1 is MNHEY and CDR2 is SVGEGT. Deletions cut 6 bases from V and 10 bases from J, with 14 bases between.

The table lists this clonotype with many counts. The chain has TRBV12-3 or TRBV12-4 and TRBJ2-2; D gene ambiguous. CDR3 length: 11 residues. The V end lost 8 bases, the J end lost 6 bases, and 7 bases lay between the germline ends. CDR3 protein: CASGGAGELFF. The CDR3 DNA reads as TGTGCCAGCGGTGGGGCCGGGGAGCTGTTTTTT.

The rearrangement joins TRBV7-2 to TRBJ2-7; D gene ambiguous. Germline-derived CDR1 and CDR2 are SGHTA and FQGNSA. V gave up 4 bases and J gave up 7 bases, with 14 bases separating them. The CDR3 has 13 amino acids. As DNA, the CDR3 is TGTGCCAGCAGCTCCACTATGGTGAATGAGCAGTACTTC. Amino acids: CASSSTMVNEQYF.

The rearrangement uses TRBV7-9 and TRBJ2-1; 7 bases fit TRBD2. The J segment lost 7 bases and the V segment lost 5 bases, leaving 8 bases of the junction unmatched. The germline gives CDR1 SEHNR, CDR2 FQNEAQ (reference sequence). The CDR3 consists of 14 residues. CDR3 in DNA: TGTGCCAGCAGCGGGGGACTACAGGATAATGAGCAGTTCTTC. Protein product: CASSGGLQDNEQFF.

This clonotype was detected a few times. This chain joins TRBV20-1 and TRBJ2-5; 7 bases are shared with TRBD2. Per the germline V gene, CDR1 is DFQATT and CDR2 is SNEGSKA (reference sequence). This CDR3 spans 10 amino acids. V shed 6 bases and J 5 bases; nucleotides not matched to a gene: 0. The DNA of the CDR3 is TGCAGTGCCGGGGGGGAGACCCAGTACTTC. It yields the protein CSAGGETQYF.

This clonotype has only a few counts. The rearrangement links TRBV11-2 to TRBJ1-6, with D possibly matching TRBD1 (6 bases). The CDR3 contains 14 residues. V was trimmed by 0 bases and J by 10 bases, leaving 10 bases between them. CDR1 and CDR2 (germline): SGHAT, FQNNGV. The CDR3 spells CASSLDRGKSPLHF. The CDR3 DNA reads as TGTGCCAGCAGCTTAGACAGGGGAAAATCACCCCTCCACTTT.

This clonotype showed up many times. This chain links TRBV5-1 with TRBJ2-7; D is possibly TRBD1 (6 bases). V was pared by 2 bases and J by 2 bases, with 11 bases between. The CDR3 totals 14 residues. Germline V gene lookup returns CDR1 SGHRS and CDR2 YFSETQ. The CDR3 bases are TGCGCCAGCAGCTTCAGGGGAACCCCCTACGAGCAGTACTTC. Encoded protein: CASSFRGTPYEQYF.

The J gene is TRBJ1-6, the V gene TRBV6-5; TRBD1 is a possible D gene (5 bases). V was trimmed by 0 bases and J by 5 bases, leaving 11 bases between them. Germline CDR1 MNHEY, CDR2 SVGAGI. The CDR3 length is 16 residues. The CDR3 protein is CASSYSFTGDNSPLHF. The CDR3 region has the DNA TGTGCCAGCAGTTACTCTTTTACAGGAGATAATTCACCCCTCCACTTT.

The rearrangement uses TRBV28 and TRBJ2-7; a possible D gene is TRBD2 (5 bases). CDR3 size: 14 residues. V shed 4 bases and J shed 3 bases, with 13 bases lying between them. Germline loops: CDR1 MDHEN, CDR2 SYDVKM. This chain's CDR3 is CASSYGPEGYEQYF. The CDR3 DNA reads as TGTGCCAGCAGTTACGGCCCTGAGGGCTACGAGCAGTACTTC.

The V and J genes are TRBV5-1 and TRBJ2-2; 12 nucleotides align to TRBD1. V trimming: 3 bases; J trimming: 7 bases; junction bases outside the gene matches: 10. CDR3 length equals 17 residues. CDR1 is SGHRS, CDR2 YFSETQ, per germline. The CDR3 region is CASSYPPGQGAGGELFF. The CDR3 DNA reads as TGCGCCAGCAGCTACCCACCGGGACAGGGGGCTGGCGGGGAGCTGTTTTTT.

This clonotype was recorded at least ten times. The chain is built from TRBV7-2 and TRBJ2-7; 12 bases match TRBD2. This CDR3 is built from 14 residues. The V and J ends lost 5 bases and 7 bases, in that order; junction bases with no gene match: 6. Germline values: CDR1 SGHTA, CDR2 FQGNSA. CDR3 sequence reads: CASSRTSGVEEQYF. DNA of the CDR3: TGTGCCAGCAGCCGGACTAGCGGGGTGGAGGAGCAGTACTTC. The variable domain in full, completed from reference TRBV7-2 and TRBJ2-7, reads GAGVSQSPSNKVTEKGKDVELRCDPISGHTALYWYRQSLGQGLEFLIYFQGNSAPDKSGLPSDRFSAERTGGSVSTLTIQRTQQEDSAVYLCASSRTSGVEEQYFGPGTRLTVT.

The rearrangement joins TRBV20-1 to TRBJ1-4, with 7 nucleotides matching TRBD1. After removal of 4 bases from V and 8 bases from J, the junction contained 10 bases not matched to a gene. The CDR3 spans 14 residues. Germline V gene sequence: CDR1 DFQATT, CDR2 SNEGSKA (reference sequence). The CDR3 DNA follows: TGCAGTGCTAACCCGACAGGGTTTGAGGAAAAACTGTTTTTT. Translation gives CSANPTGFEEKLFF.

This sequence joins TRBV12-3 or TRBV12-4 and TRBJ1-4; D ambiguous. V shed 10 bases and J shed 5 bases, with 14 bases lying between them. CDR3 length: 13 amino acids. The CDR3 loop is CATGDGYNEKLFF. CDR3 DNA sequence: TGTGCCACCGGAGACGGCTACAATGAAAAACTGTTTTTT.

In this sample, this clonotype turned up many times. This chain connects TRBV29-1 to TRBJ2-7; 7 bases line up with TRBD1. Germline loops: CDR1 SQVTM, CDR2 ANQGSEA. The V gene end was trimmed by 7 bases and the J gene end by 6 bases; junction bases not matched to a gene: 9. This CDR3 contains 12 residues. CDR3 loop: CSAKDTGVEQYF. The CDR3 DNA follows: TGCAGCGCAAAAGATACAGGGGTCGAGCAGTACTTC.

This clonotype has more than one count but fewer than ten. The V gene is TRBV5-1, the J gene TRBJ2-1; D assignment may be TRBD1 or TRBD2 (5 bases each). V lost 7 bases and J 4 bases, leaving 15 bases between the germline ends. CDR1 SGHRS and CDR2 YFSETQ come from the germline V gene. This CDR3 comprises 14 residues. CDR3 sequence (DNA): TGCGCCAGCGAAAAGGGAGACAGTTACAATGAGCAGTTCTTC. Protein product: CASEKGDSYNEQFF.

Many counts were recorded for this clonotype. The chain joins TRBV4-2 to TRBJ2-2; 10 bases are a match to TRBD2. V gave up 5 bases and J gave up 6 bases; unmatched junction bases: 3. Per the germline V gene, CDR1 is LGHNA and CDR2 is YNFKEQ. This CDR3 has 14 amino acids. CDR3 DNA: TGTGCCAGCAGCAGGAGCGGGAGGGCCGGGGAGCTGTTTTTT. Protein product: CASSRSGRAGELFF.

This clonotype appeared a few times. The rearrangement uses TRBV12-3 or TRBV12-4 and TRBJ1-6, with 7 bases matching TRBD1. This CDR3 contains 13 residues. The V gene end was trimmed by 2 bases and the J gene end by 9 bases; junction bases not matched to a gene: 1. The CDR3 loop reads CASSLQGGSPLHF. CDR3 in DNA: TGTGCCAGCAGTTTACAGGGGGGTTCACCCCTCCACTTT.

V gene TRBV2 combines with J gene TRBJ2-2, with TRBD1 matching 8 bases. Germline loops: CDR1 SNHLY, CDR2 FYNNEI. The CDR3 runs to 15 residues. Unmatched junction bases numbered 8, after V lost 5 bases and J lost 6 bases. CDR3 DNA: TGTGCCAGCAGTAAGGACAGGGTGTTTGCCGGGGAGCTGTTTTTT. As protein: CASSKDRVFAGELFF.

This clonotype was seen repeatedly, ten times or more. The chain carries TRBV12-3 or TRBV12-4 and TRBJ2-6; D is uncertain. The V end was cut by 1 base, the J end by 2 bases, with 9 bases between. This CDR3 is built from 16 residues. CDR3 amino acids: CASSLGPTTGANVLTF. Written as DNA, the CDR3 is TGTGCCAGCAGTTTAGGGCCCACCACTGGGGCCAACGTCCTGACTTTC.

This clonotype turned up a few times. The rearrangement uses TRBV18 and TRBJ2-7; D unresolved. CDR1 KGHSH and CDR2 LQKENI come from the germline V gene. V was pared by 6 bases and J by 5 bases, with 11 bases between. This CDR3 region has 12 residues. The CDR3 is CASSPSFHEQYF. In nucleotides, the CDR3 is TGTGCCAGCTCTCCCAGCTTTCACGAGCAGTACTTC.

The table lists this clonotype with a few counts. V and J are TRBV3-1 and TRBJ2-1; perhaps D is TRBD1 or TRBD2 (5 bases each). The CDR3 totals 16 residues. Germline V gives CDR1 LGHDT, CDR2 YNNKEL (reference sequence). The ends were cut back, 4 bases at V and 5 bases at J, with 18 bases in the middle. The CDR3 loop is CASSPPGRHFNNEQFF. CDR3 nucleotides: TGTGCCAGCAGCCCCCCGGGACGCCACTTTAACAATGAGCAGTTCTTC.

The chain is built from TRBV4-2 and TRBJ2-2; TRBD2 is a possible D gene (6 bases). The V gene lost 4 bases and the J gene lost 2 bases, with 17 bases spanning the gap. CDR3 size: 17 residues. The germline CDR1 and CDR2 sequences are LGHNA and YNFKEQ. Here the CDR3 reads CASSRLGTPTNTGELFF. The CDR3 DNA is TGTGCCAGCAGCCGACTTGGGACTCCCACCAACACCGGGGAGCTGTTTTTT.

This rearrangement joins TRBV30 to TRBJ2-5, with D possibly being TRBD2 (5 bases). The CDR3 runs 13 residues. V was cut by 2 bases and J by 1 base, with 8 bases left in between. The germline gives CDR1 GTSNPN, CDR2 SVGIG (reference sequence). The CDR3 nucleotides read TGTGCCTGGAGTCGCGGGTCCCAAGAGACCCAGTACTTC. Translating it yields CAWSRGSQETQYF.

This clonotype occurred a few times. CDR3 sequence (DNA): TGTGCCAGCAGTTCCGTGGCGGGGGGGCCGGAGACCCAGTACTTC. This translates into CASSSVAGGPETQYF. The genes are TRBV12-3 or TRBV12-4 and TRBJ2-5; TRBD2 matches at 9 bases. The CDR3 has 15 amino acids. V gave up 4 bases and J gave up 5 bases; unmatched junction bases: 8.

Turning to this clonotype: One junction end does not reproduce the germline sequence, and a read error may be involved. The rearrangement joins TRBV6-5 to TRBJ2-7; 7 bases are shared with TRBD2. The CDR3 contains 14 residues. The germline V gene has CDR1 MNHEY and CDR2 SVGAGI. DNA of the CDR3: TGTGCCAGCAGTCACTCGTCTAGCGGCTACGAGCAGTACTTC. It encodes CASSHSSSGYEQYF.

The rearrangement joins TRBV12-3 or TRBV12-4 to TRBJ2-3; weak D call: TRBD2 (5 bases). V lost 6 bases and J lost 0, with 13 bases in between. This CDR3 is 15 amino acids long. This CDR3 is CASSILAFSTDTQYF. The DNA for the CDR3 is TGTGCCAGCAGCATTCTAGCATTCAGCACAGATACGCAGTATTTT.

In its sample, this clonotype was seen many times. The chain links TRBV7-6 to TRBJ2-3; D is tentatively TRBD1 or TRBD2 (7 bases each). The germline V gene encodes CDR1 SGHVS and CDR2 FNYEAQ. The CDR3 covers 13 residues. The ends were cut back, 8 bases at V and 6 bases at J, with 15 bases in the middle. CDR3 loop: CASGQGGRDTQYF. CDR3 nucleotide sequence: TGTGCCAGCGGGCAGGGGGGGAGGGATACGCAGTATTTT.

This clonotype was found a few times. The chain is built from TRBV12-3 or TRBV12-4 and TRBJ2-1; D is unresolved. The CDR3 covers 16 residues. V was pared by 1 base and J by 2 bases, with 12 bases between. The CDR3 here is CASSLVGRITYNEQFF. The CDR3, as DNA: TGTGCCAGCAGTTTAGTTGGTAGAATAACCTACAATGAGCAGTTCTTC.

This clonotype was counted only a few times. The chain joins TRBV12-3 or TRBV12-4 to TRBJ1-1; no firm D call. The CDR3 is 14 amino acids. Trimming removed 2 bases from V and 2 bases from J, with 9 bases in between. The CDR3 is CASSLRLGNTEAFF. DNA for the CDR3: TGTGCCAGCAGTTTACGTCTTGGTAACACTGAAGCTTTCTTT.